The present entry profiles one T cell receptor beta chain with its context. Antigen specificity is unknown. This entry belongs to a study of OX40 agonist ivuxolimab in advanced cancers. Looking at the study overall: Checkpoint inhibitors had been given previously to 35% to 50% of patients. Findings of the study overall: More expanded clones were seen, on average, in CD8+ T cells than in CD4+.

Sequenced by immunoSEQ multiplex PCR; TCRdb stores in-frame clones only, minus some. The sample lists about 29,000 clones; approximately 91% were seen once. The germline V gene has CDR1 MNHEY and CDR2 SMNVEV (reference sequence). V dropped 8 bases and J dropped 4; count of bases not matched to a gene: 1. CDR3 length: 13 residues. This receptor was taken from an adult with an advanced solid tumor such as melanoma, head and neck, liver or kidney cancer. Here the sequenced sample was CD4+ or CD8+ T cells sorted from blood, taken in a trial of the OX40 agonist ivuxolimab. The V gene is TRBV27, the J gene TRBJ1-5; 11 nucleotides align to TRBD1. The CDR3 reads CASGTGGNQPQHF. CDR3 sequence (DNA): TGTGCCAGCGGGACAGGGGGGAATCAGCCCCAGCATTTT.